The following is a T cell receptor beta chain sequence with its context. Its antigen remains unidentified. Base qualities are not recorded, but no much larger clone differs from it by a single base. The data derive from a study of cytomegalovirus exposure and HLA in healthy donors (dated 2017 in TCRdb). About the investigation overall: In an earlier analysis of 587 of the donors, 250 to 350 Gb of sequence data and 90 million to 130 million unique TCR beta sequences from roughly 190 million T cells were reported. A later analysis re-analyzed previously published TCR beta repertoires from 666 donors and added high-resolution HLA genotyping to study TCR occurrence patterns. Donor age, sex, ethnicity and CMV serostatus were compiled alongside the repertoire data. In a later genetic analysis, genome-wide SNP genotypes for about three fifths of the 666 donors were used, and that subset was treated as a discovery cohort. To predict cytomegalovirus infection status, the study combined high-throughput TCR immunosequencing, statistical association of individual TCRs with disease status, and machine learning. The genetic ancestry cluster associated with self-reported Caucasian donors included around 76% of the 300 to 400 genotyped donors. Among 300 to 500 genotyped donors of the cohort, an average of approximately 240,000 unique TCR beta nucleotide sequences was sequenced per donor, of which 15% to 20% were non-productive. Using immunosequencing, the study profiled T cell repertoires from roughly 650 subjects and related those repertoires to cytomegalovirus serostatus. An earlier analysis of approximately 500 of the donors applied high-throughput TCR beta sequencing to assess whether each TCR beta V gene segment acted as functional or pseudogenic. Every discovery cohort repertoire had been produced on one sequencing platform. HLA typing covered class I and class II loci at four-digit resolution. About five DR-DQ haplotypes were treated as single units for association and clustering because of strong linkage in the cohort. Along with the approximately 700-subject first cohort, a separate validation cohort of roughly 110 different subjects was used. The number of typed donors differed by locus: about 620-640 for A, B, C, DRB1 and DQB1; 500 to 550 for DQA1; some 610 for DPA1; and around 490 for DPB1. Rather than using new phenotypic data, the later analysis identified candidate immune exposures from TCR beta sequences and from how often those sequences occurred across donors. The study aimed to test whether cataloging public T cell receptors could reveal signatures of past pathogen exposure. An early release that covered several hundred HLA-typed donors contained about 300 gigabases of sequencing data and tens of millions of unique TCR sequences.

After removal of 4 bases from V and 5 bases from J, the junction retains 11 bases not matched to a gene. The CDR3 starts with the cysteine, ends with the phenylalanine, and has 16 residues. CDR3 DNA only is kept here, 48 bases in frame from base 1. The germline V gene specifies MDHEN as CDR1 and SYDVKM as CDR2. The protocol used for the library was the immunoSEQ multiplex PCR assay. The multiplex PCR relied on a mix of 60 forward primers for TCR Vbeta segments and 13 reverse primers for TCR Jbeta segments. Amplification of the CDR3 region of rearranged TCR beta genes was performed with a multiplex PCR assay on genomic DNA. On the Illumina HiSeq System, the amplified TCR beta libraries were sequenced as 87-base-pair reads. The study's own analysis went as follows. Across the 700 or so repertoires, a later analysis counted some 80 million unique TCR beta chains, 9.5 million to 13 million of which were shared by at least two donors. Raw reads were error-corrected and collapsed into unique sequences with a nearest-neighbor algorithm that merged closely related sequences to remove PCR and sequencing errors. Alignment of CDR3 sequences to IMGT reference sequences was used to assign V, D and J gene segments. For a sequence to be retained, at least a six-nucleotide match to both a V gene segment and a J gene segment was required. Rearrangements were called productive when the CDR3 lacked stop codons and stayed in frame with V and J; all others were non-productive. CDR3 was defined according to IMGT convention as the region running from the second conserved V-encoded cysteine to the conserved J-encoded phenylalanine. Sequences without an unambiguous match to a single V gene segment were excluded from the earlier analysis of 450 to 650 of the donors. In an earlier analysis of approximately 550 of the donors, V segments were called functional above 56.7% productive rearrangements and were called segregating when the between-donor standard deviation exceeded 5%. A statistical classification framework was developed to diagnose cytomegalovirus status using the catalog of TCR beta chain sequences. A later analysis assigned V and J genes by comparing TCR nucleotide sequences with IMGT/GENE-DB human TR gene sequences. A later analysis assigned CDR3 sequences and most-parsimonious VDJ recombination scenarios with the TCRdist pipeline. A later analysis defined each TCR beta chain by its CDR3 amino acid sequence plus V-gene family, and excluded reads lacking a unique V-gene family. A later analysis removed over 500 highly shared, low-generation-probability nucleotide sequences to deal with suspected cross-contamination and a sequencing artifact. A later analysis calculated a clonal expansion index for each public chain from normalized within-repertoire ranks of inferred template counts. In a later analysis, generation probabilities were computed with a VDJ recombination model fitted to out-of-frame rearrangements, and the resulting probabilities were checked against IGoR. In a later analysis, TCR-TCR, TCR-HLA and TCR-CMV co-occurrence was scored with hypergeometric tests, and a repertoire-size bias correction was applied to TCR pairs. A later analysis estimated false discovery rates by permuting HLA or CMV assignments 20 times. In a later analysis, co-occurring TCRs were grouped using DBSCAN, with TCRdist sequence similarity added in when clustering inside HLA-allele-positive subsets. For co-occurrence clustering, repertoires with fewer than 30,000 or more than 120,000 public chains were excluded, along with about five repertoires with anomalous nucleotide sharing. TCRdb obtained this table from immuneACCESS and retained in-frame rearrangements with V and J assigned. These tables miss some clones; where compared with another copy, unresolved V genes account for less than half of the shortfall, and the remainder is unexplained. The V and J calls and clone size were taken over from that table, and D and trimming were inferred from the DNA. Recorded for this sample are about 190,000 clones; 75% to 90% of them occurred a single time. 1% to 1.5% of the sample lies in the top ten.

Overall results and qualifications from the work: CMV serostatus was the only immune exposure information available for the cohort. According to a later analysis, most CMV-associated TCR beta chains appeared to be HLA-restricted, and the HLA associations seemed to be driven largely by CMV exposure. Some IMGT-functional V segments, including TRBV6-2 and TRBV6-3, could not be told apart with the 87-base-pair reads, so those segments were excluded. In a later analysis, HLA-associated TCR beta chains showed more clonal expansion and lower generation probabilities than non-associated chains that were equally common. According to a later genetic analysis, donors in an Asian-associated ancestry cluster had fewer N-insertions in productive TCRs than the approximately 690-donor mean. While some public TCRs were present in many individuals, most TCR sequences turned up only very rarely across donors. A further reported finding was that TCR beta sequences accurately predicted the HLA-A and HLA-B alleles for most subjects in the first cohort. In vitro tests confirmed that a few of the cytomegalovirus-associated TCR beta chains recognize cytomegalovirus antigens. Linkage disequilibrium might explain the correlated functional status among segregating V segments, but an unknown experimental factor could not be ruled out. Because counts were too low, about 15 rarely observed V segments, including chromosome 9 orphons, were left out of the earlier analysis of 500 to 650 of the donors. In an earlier analysis of some 500 of the donors, most TCR beta V segments appeared in productive rearrangements about 87% or about 30% of the time, broadly matching IMGT annotations. The classifier was reported to diagnose cytomegalovirus status with high specificity and sensitivity in both the original and validation cohorts. According to a later analysis, parvovirus B19, influenza, CMV and Epstein-Barr virus appeared linked to several top co-occurrence clusters. The authors suggested that the approach could potentially be generalized to other disease states and immunological phenotypes. Specific HLA alleles were associated with 16,951 TCR beta sequences at a false discovery rate of 0.05 in a later analysis. This cohort had only TCR beta chains sequenced, and the lack of alpha or paired-chain data limited which features could be detected. When HLA alleles, especially DR and DQ, strongly co-occurred, TCR associations were difficult to assign to individual alleles. Roughly uniform sequencing depth across donors was assumed in presence/absence analyses, although this assumption may not hold. The study gave a list of around 170 TCR beta chains associated with cytomegalovirus. An association between a missense DCLRE1C variant and V-gene and J-gene trimming of TCR beta chains was found in a later genetic analysis and replicated in an independent cohort. A cluster of highly shared sequence variants was judged likely to represent a technical artifact of the sequencing pipeline. In a later analysis, the rate of TCR association differed among HLA loci, with DRB1 alleles having the most associated TCRs and HLA-C alleles having the fewest. HLA typing was unavailable for some donors at each locus, so association tests used only the typed subset.

The cohort was made up of under 800 healthy bone marrow donors. At the time of sampling, all cohort members were nominally healthy, though unrecorded immune exposures were likely present. The donor tested CMV seronegative, placing the donor among the 350 to 400 seronegative members of the cohort. Every donor gave a peripheral blood sample, and the peripheral blood mononuclear cells from that sample were used for TCR beta sequencing. The Qiagen DNeasy Blood Extraction Kit was used to extract genomic DNA from the blood cell samples. This receptor was identified in a man aged 25 to 40 in good health and CMV-seronegative. The sequenced sample consisted of PBMCs. The rearranged segments are TRBV28 and TRBJ1-2; TRBD1 matches 9 bases in the middle. At the DNA level, the sequence is TGTGCCAGCAGTTCGATCTCCCAACAGGGGGCTTATGGCTACACCTTC. This encodes CASSSISQQGAYGYTF.